Below are 27 T cell receptor beta chains sequenced from a single sample in a study of T cell responses to AZD1222 COVID-19 vaccine. The table came from immunoSEQ multiplex PCR; TCRdb's copy has only in-frame clones and leaves some out. The sample shows 150,000 to 200,000 clones, approximately 94% of them seen only once. The material sequenced was peripheral blood, taken on day 0 of AZD1222 vaccination. The receptors shown here come from an adult in good health.

The chain employs TRBV11-1 and TRBJ2-7; 9 bases are a match to TRBD2. Germline V CDR1 and CDR2: SGHAT, FQDESV (reference sequence). V was clipped by 4 bases and J by 3 bases; unmatched bases: 10. The CDR3 extends over 16 amino acids. The CDR3 protein is CASSSIMAGGIYEQYF. The CDR3, as DNA: TGTGCCAGCAGCTCGATAATGGCGGGAGGGATCTACGAGCAGTACTTC.

This clone was seen once. This chain joins TRBV14 and TRBJ1-1; D is ambiguous. Trimming removed 4 bases from V and 6 bases from J, with 15 bases in between. The CDR3 has 14 residues. Looked up from germline, CDR1 is SGHDN and CDR2 is FVKESK. The CDR3 is CASSPKNAGAEAFF. For the CDR3, the DNA is TGTGCCAGCAGCCCAAAAAATGCGGGAGCTGAAGCTTTCTTT. Complete variable domain (other parts from reference TRBV14 and TRBJ1-1): EAGVTQFPSHSVIEKGQTVTLRCDPISGHDNLYWYRRVMGKEIKFLLHFVKESKQDESGMPNNRFLAERTGGTYSTLKVQPAELEDSGVYFCASSPKNAGAEAFFGQGTRLTVV.

The chain recombines TRBV28 with TRBJ1-2; D not certain. Germline V CDR1 and CDR2: MDHEN, SYDVKM. This CDR3 region has 14 residues. V was shortened by 5 bases and J by 7 bases, with 17 bases between the two germline ends. In DNA, the CDR3 is TGTGCCAGCAGTGCCCCCGGACGGCTGCGTGGCTACACCTTC. Amino acids: CASSAPGRLRGYTF.

This clone was counted between two and nine times. CDR3 sequence: CASRRTGDLTNEKLFF. In DNA, the CDR3 is TGTGCCAGCAGGCGGACAGGGGACCTCACTAATGAAAAACTGTTTTTT. This chain uses TRBV27 with TRBJ1-4; 9 bases line up with TRBD1. CDR3 size: 16 residues. V lost 6 bases and J lost 2; bases outside the gene matches: 7. Germline loops: CDR1 MNHEY, CDR2 SMNVEV (reference sequence).

The V gene is TRBV18, the J gene TRBJ1-1; D call uncertain. The ends were cut back, 5 bases at V and 2 bases at J, with 12 bases in the middle. This CDR3 has 14 residues. Germline CDR1 KGHSH, CDR2 LQKENI. The CDR3 DNA reads as TGTGCCAGCTCAGTGGACGGACCCAACACTGAAGCTTTCTTT. Amino acid sequence: CASSVDGPNTEAFF.

The chain carries TRBV28 and TRBJ1-2; D not certain. V lost 5 bases to trimming and J lost 8 bases, with 21 bases between them. The CDR3 runs to 15 residues. In germline, CDR1 is MDHEN, CDR2 SYDVKM. CDR3 DNA: TGTGCCAGCAGTACCAACCCGATCGGGCCGGGGGGCTACACCTTC. It specifies CASSTNPIGPGGYTF.

V is TRBV3-1 (or the pseudogene TRBV3-2) and J is TRBJ1-5; D is unclear. The V end lost 2 bases, the J end lost 4 bases, and 12 bases lay between the germline ends. The CDR3 length is 15 residues. Germline assignment: CDR1 LGHDT and CDR2 YNNKEL (reference sequence). CDR3 loop: CASSQQGSFNQPQHF. CDR3 nucleotide sequence: TGTGCCAGCAGCCAACAAGGGTCTTTTAATCAGCCCCAGCATTTT.

The chain has TRBV18 and TRBJ2-7; 7 bases line up with TRBD1. Germline loops: CDR1 KGHSH, CDR2 LQKENI. V trimming: 2 bases; J trimming: 5 bases; junction bases outside the gene matches: 6. This CDR3 has 14 residues. CDR3: CASSPRTGDNEQYF. For the CDR3, the DNA is TGTGCCAGCTCACCAAGAACAGGGGATAACGAGCAGTACTTC. Full variable domain (remainder filled in from reference TRBV18 and TRBJ2-7): NAGVMQNPRHLVRRRGQEARLRCSPMKGHSHVYWYRQLPEEGLKFMVYLQKENIIDESGMPKERFSAEFPKEGPSILRIQQVVRGDSAAYFCASSPRTGDNEQYFGPGTRLTVT.

V usage is TRBV27 and J usage is TRBJ2-3; D might be TRBD1 (5 bases). This CDR3 region has 14 residues. Germline V gene lookup returns CDR1 MNHEY and CDR2 SMNVEV (reference sequence). V lost 7 bases and J 4 bases, leaving 15 bases between the germline ends. The DNA of the CDR3 is TGTGCCAGCAACTTAAGGGGCCGGGCAGATACGCAGTATTTT. Translated: CASNLRGRADTQYF.

The chain links TRBV19 to TRBJ2-1, with D perhaps given as TRBD1 or TRBD2 (5 bases each). The CDR3 loop spans 14 amino acids. Looked up from germline, CDR1 is LNHDA and CDR2 is SQIVND (reference sequence). V was trimmed by 8 bases and J by 4 bases, leaving 15 bases between them. CDR3 region: CASSGAIAYNEQFF. CDR3 nucleotides: TGTGCCAGTTCCGGGGCTATAGCTTACAATGAGCAGTTCTTC.

V gene TRBV6-5 combines with J gene TRBJ2-1; D unresolved. There are 13 residues in the CDR3. The germline V gene encodes CDR1 MNHEY and CDR2 SVGAGI. V dropped 8 bases and J dropped 4 bases, with 12 bases sitting between them. In DNA, the CDR3 is TGTGCCAGCTGGAACAGTAATTACAATGAGCAGTTCTTC. Amino acid sequence: CASWNSNYNEQFF.

J is TRBJ1-5 and V is TRBV5-6, with TRBD1 as a possible D gene (6 bases). Germline V gene lookup returns CDR1 SGHDT and CDR2 YYEEEE. V was shortened by 1 base and J by 5 bases, with 10 bases between the two germline ends. The CDR3 length is 14 residues. CDR3 DNA sequence: TGTGCCAGCAGCTTGAGGCCAGGGGATCAGCCCCAGCATTTT. As protein: CASSLRPGDQPQHF.

The chain couples TRBV7-6 to TRBJ2-7; tentatively, D is TRBD1 (6 bases). Trimming removed 2 bases at V and 5 bases at J, with 10 bases between. This CDR3 region has 13 residues. The germline CDR1 and CDR2 sequences are SGHVS and FNYEAQ. DNA for the CDR3: TGTGCCAGCAGCTTATATGGGGGCGACGAGCAGTACTTC. It translates to CASSLYGGDEQYF.

The chain combines TRBV28 with TRBJ1-6, with no clear D. CDR3 size: 18 residues. Germline CDR1 MDHEN, CDR2 SYDVKM. V was clipped by 2 bases and J by 10 bases, with 24 bases between them. The CDR3 loop is CASSLGAPGSPTGSPLHF. Here the CDR3 DNA reads TGTGCCAGCAGTTTAGGAGCCCCCGGGAGCCCGACGGGGTCACCCCTCCACTTT.

V gene TRBV2 combines with J gene TRBJ1-5; no clear D. Per the germline V gene, CDR1 is SNHLY and CDR2 is FYNNEI. The V and J ends lost 2 bases and 0 bases respectively, with 5 bases between them. This CDR3 is built from 14 residues. CDR3 bases: TGTGCCAGCAGTGAAAACGATAGCAATCAGCCCCAGCATTTT. The encoded protein is CASSENDSNQPQHF.

The chain is built from TRBV4-1 and TRBJ2-7, with a tentative D call TRBD1 (5 bases). In germline, CDR1 is MGHRA, CDR2 YSYEKL. The CDR3 is 13 residues long. V lost 4 bases, J lost 6 bases, and 13 bases lay in between. The CDR3 DNA is TGCGCCAGCAGCCCCTGGCAGGGCGGCGAGCAGTACTTC. Protein sequence: CASSPWQGGEQYF.

This chain connects TRBV5-1 to TRBJ1-1, with TRBD1 matching over 11 bases. Germline CDR1 reads SGHRS; CDR2 reads YFSETQ. With V trimmed by 4 bases and J by 0 bases, 14 bases remained unmatched. The CDR3 spans 19 residues. CDR3 sequence reads: CASSLTPDRGRLMNTEAFF. The CDR3 nucleotides read TGCGCCAGCAGCCTCACCCCGGACAGGGGGCGCCTCATGAACACTGAAGCTTTCTTT.

This chain connects TRBV2 to TRBJ2-7; D may be TRBD1 (6 bases). Germline V gene lookup returns CDR1 SNHLY and CDR2 FYNNEI. With 8 bases removed from V and 2 bases from J, the gap between germline ends came to 13 bases. The CDR3 is 13 amino acids. Written as DNA, the CDR3 is TGTGCCAGCCAAGGGGGTGGAACCTACGAGCAGTACTTC. This translates into CASQGGGTYEQYF.

The chain combines TRBV11-2 with TRBJ2-7; D is tentatively TRBD1 or TRBD2 (5 bases each). The germline V gene encodes CDR1 SGHAT and CDR2 FQNNGV. Deletions cut 4 bases from V and 3 bases from J, with 22 bases between. The CDR3 covers 17 residues. The DNA for the CDR3 is TGTGCCAGCAGCTCGCCCTCAACCGGGACCCCAAACTACGAGCAGTACTTC. Protein sequence: CASSSPSTGTPNYEQYF.

The rearrangement links TRBV28 to TRBJ1-1; 10 bases fit TRBD1. The J segment lost 0 bases and the V segment lost 5 bases, leaving 3 bases of the junction unmatched. The germline CDR1 and CDR2 sequences are MDHEN and SYDVKM. The CDR3 sequence is 15 residues long. CDR3 coding DNA: TGTGCCAGCAGTGAGACAGGGGGCGTGAACACTGAAGCTTTCTTT. Protein sequence: CASSETGGVNTEAFF.

The chain joins TRBV9 to TRBJ2-3; TRBD1 matches 7 bases. Trimming cost V 3 bases and J 5 bases; bases outside gene matches: 9. Germline V gene data show CDR1 as SGDLS and CDR2 as YYNGEE. This CDR3 is 15 amino acids long. This CDR3 reads CASSARQGHIDTQYF. CDR3 bases: TGTGCCAGCAGCGCCCGACAGGGTCACATAGATACGCAGTATTTT.

V usage is TRBV9 and J usage is TRBJ1-2, with TRBD1 as a possible D gene (5 bases). Looked up from germline, CDR1 is SGDLS and CDR2 is YYNGEE. V shed 3 bases and J shed 2 bases, with 14 bases lying between them. The CDR3 sequence is 15 residues long. CDR3 sequence: CASSERAWGNYGYTF. In nucleotides, the CDR3 is TGTGCCAGCAGCGAGAGGGCGTGGGGGAACTATGGCTACACCTTC.

The chain recombines TRBV28 with TRBJ1-2; 7 bases are a match to TRBD1. Trimming took 6 bases from V and 4 from J; bases not matched to a gene: 5. The CDR3 is 13 amino acids. Germline V gene lookup returns CDR1 MDHEN and CDR2 SYDVKM. CDR3 in DNA: TGTGCCAGCAGAAGGGGACAGCCCTATGGCTACACCTTC. This sequence encodes CASRRGQPYGYTF.

J is TRBJ2-5 and V is TRBV11-2, with 13 nucleotides matching TRBD2. The germline gives CDR1 SGHAT, CDR2 FQNNGV. J was trimmed by 5 bases and V by 5 bases; bases with no gene match: 11. This CDR3 spans 17 amino acids. The CDR3 DNA reads as TGTGCCAGCAGCCCCGGGACTAGCGGGACGAGTTGGGAGACCCAGTACTTC. It codes for CASSPGTSGTSWETQYF. The full variable domain, its missing parts supplied by reference TRBV11-2 and TRBJ2-5, is EAGVAQSPRYKIIEKRQSVAFWCNPISGHATLYWYQQILGQGPKLLIQFQNNGVVDDSQLPKDRFSAERLKGVDSTLKIQPAKLEDSAVYLCASSPGTSGTSWETQYFGPGTRLLVL.

The chain carries TRBV30 and TRBJ1-6; TRBD1 aligns across 10 bases. The CDR3 sequence is 14 residues long. The germline V gene encodes CDR1 GTSNPN and CDR2 SVGIG (reference sequence). The V and J ends lost 2 bases and 10 bases, in that order; junction bases with no gene match: 5. The CDR3 reads CAWSSWTGGSPLHF. The CDR3 DNA reads as TGTGCCTGGAGTTCGTGGACAGGGGGGTCACCCCTCCACTTT.

V is TRBV7-3 and J is TRBJ2-2; no firm D call. This CDR3 has 13 amino acids. Germline values: CDR1 SGHTA, CDR2 FQGTGA. V lost 1 base and J 7 bases, leaving 7 bases between the germline ends. The CDR3 DNA reads as TGTGCCAGCAGCTTAAAGTCTAACGGGGAGCTGTTTTTT. It is translated as CASSLKSNGELFF. Variable domain in full (rest from reference TRBV7-3 and TRBJ2-2): GAGVSQTPSNKVTEKGKYVELRCDPISGHTALYWYRQSLGQGPEFLIYFQGTGAADDSGLPNDRFFAVRPEGSVSTLKIQRTERGDSAVYLCASSLKSNGELFFGEGSRLTVL.

V gene TRBV19 combines with J gene TRBJ1-6, with D possibly being TRBD1 (5 bases). Germline CDR1 and CDR2: LNHDA and SQIVND (reference sequence). With 4 bases removed from V and 7 bases from J, the gap between germline ends came to 14 bases. The CDR3 is made up of 15 amino acids. In DNA form, the CDR3 reads TGTGCCAGTAGTACCTCCGGGGACGGGAATTCACCCCTCCACTTT. As protein: CASSTSGDGNSPLHF. Variable domain in full (rest from reference TRBV19 and TRBJ1-6): DGGITQSPKYLFRKEGQNVTLSCEQNLNHDAMYWYRQDPGQGLRLIYYSQIVNDFQKGDIAEGYSVSREKKESFPLTVTSAQKNPTAFYLCASSTSGDGNSPLHFGNGTRLTVT.